These 2 T cell receptor beta chains share one sample of origin, sequenced in a study of memory CD4+ T cells and cytomegalovirus serostatus. The sort gate was single viable CD3+CD4+CD8-CD45RO+ cells for memory CD4+ T cells. Method: immunoSEQ multiplex PCR; TCRdb's copy keeps in-frame clones and lacks some. The sample shows nearly 60,000 clones, about 81% of them seen only once. Sequencing was carried out using memory CD4+ T cells from blood. Receptors were obtained from an adult in good health and CMV-seronegative.

This chain connects TRBV28 to TRBJ1-5; D might be TRBD1 (5 bases). The V and J ends lost 6 bases and 1 base respectively, with 10 bases between them. The length of the CDR3 is 14 residues. The germline CDR1 and CDR2 sequences are MDHEN and SYDVKM. This chain's CDR3 is CASSGWGSNQPQHF. The CDR3, as DNA: TGTGCCAGCAGCGGGTGGGGGAGCAATCAGCCCCAGCATTTT. Supplemented by reference TRBV28 and TRBJ1-5, the full variable domain reads DVKVTQSSRYLVKRTGEKVFLECVQDMDHENMFWYRQDPGLGLRLIYFSYDVKMKEKGDIPEGYSVSREKKERFSLILESASTNQTSMYLCASSGWGSNQPQHFGDGTRLSIL.

V usage is TRBV27 and J usage is TRBJ2-3, with TRBD2 matching 9 bases. CDR3 size: 15 residues. Germline trimming cut 4 bases from V and 4 bases from J; bases unmatched to any gene: 6. Per germline, CDR1 MNHEY and CDR2 SMNVEV (reference sequence). The CDR3: CASSSLGLASDTQYF. CDR3 in DNA: TGTGCCAGCAGTTCCTTGGGACTAGCCTCAGATACGCAGTATTTT.